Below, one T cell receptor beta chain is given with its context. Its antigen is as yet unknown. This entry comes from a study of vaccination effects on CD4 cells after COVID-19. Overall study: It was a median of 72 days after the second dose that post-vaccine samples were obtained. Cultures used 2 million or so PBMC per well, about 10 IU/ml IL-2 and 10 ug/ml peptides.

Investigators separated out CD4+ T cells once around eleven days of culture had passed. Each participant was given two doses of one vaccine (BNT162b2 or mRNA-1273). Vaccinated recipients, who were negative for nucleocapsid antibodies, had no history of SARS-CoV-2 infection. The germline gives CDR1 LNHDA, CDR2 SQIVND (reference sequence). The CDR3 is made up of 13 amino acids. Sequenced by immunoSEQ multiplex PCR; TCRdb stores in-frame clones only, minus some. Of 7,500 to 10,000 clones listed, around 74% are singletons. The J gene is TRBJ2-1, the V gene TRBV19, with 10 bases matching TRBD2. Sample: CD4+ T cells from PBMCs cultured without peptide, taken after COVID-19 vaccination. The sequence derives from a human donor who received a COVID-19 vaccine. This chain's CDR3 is CASGAGGPSEQFF. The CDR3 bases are TGTGCTTCGGGAGCGGGAGGGCCGAGTGAGCAGTTCTTC. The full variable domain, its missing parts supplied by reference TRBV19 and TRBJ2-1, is DGGITQSPKYLFRKEGQNVTLSCEQNLNHDAMYWYRQDPGQGLRLIYYSQIVNDFQKGDIAEGYSVSREKKESFPLTVTSAQKNPTAFYLCASGAGGPSEQFFGPGTRLTVL.